A single TCR beta chain is shown here with its context. The PCR contained 60 Vbeta and 13 Jbeta primers. Authors' data handling: Later work found tens of millions of unique TCR beta chains, with approximately 12 million shared. TCRdb keeps only in-frame clones here, not all; method: immunoSEQ multiplex PCR. V and J calls and clone size are as listed in that table; D and trimming were resolved from the DNA. The data contain some 180,000 clones, 81% of them seen just once; the ten biggest clones take up roughly 3.2%. The sample belongs to a study of cytomegalovirus exposure and HLA in healthy donors. Per germline, CDR1 SGHTA and CDR2 FQGTGA. V lost 1 base to trimming and J lost 9 bases; unmatched junction nucleotides: 9. The CDR3 has 16 amino acids. Likely unrecorded immune exposures existed in these nominally healthy donors.

Sequencing used PBMCs. The V and J genes are TRBV7-3 and TRBJ2-1, with TRBD2 identical over 10 bases. This clonotype was sampled from a man aged 35-49 years in good health and CMV-seropositive. CDR3 loop: CASSLRLAGQQGEQFF. The CDR3 region has the DNA TGTGCCAGCAGCTTAAGACTAGCGGGCCAGCAGGGTGAGCAGTTCTTC. Full variable domain (remainder filled in from reference TRBV7-3 and TRBJ2-1): GAGVSQTPSNKVTEKGKYVELRCDPISGHTALYWYRQSLGQGPEFLIYFQGTGAADDSGLPNDRFFAVRPEGSVSTLKIQRTERGDSAVYLCASSLRLAGQQGEQFFGPGTRLTVL.